One sample yielded the 3 T cell receptor beta chains listed below, sequenced in a study of post-analysis software for immune sequencing data. The TCR beta cDNA libraries contained unique molecular identifiers. MiXCR was run by TCRdb on the PCR reads, yielding one entry per CDR3 protein. The sample contains 450,000 to 650,000 distinct CDR3 sequences, about 40% of which appear only once. Points from the study as a whole: Patients used a handful of TRBV segments, including TRBV5-6, TRBV5-1 and TRBV20-1, more often than controls.

Antigens of these TCRs are unknown. Sequencing used blood. The receptors were sampled from a girl between 10 and 17 years old with multiple sclerosis.

The chain uses TRBV6-2 or TRBV6-3 and TRBJ2-5, with 9 nucleotides matching TRBD2. Near its end, the DNA agrees better with TRBJ2-7, so the J call may be wrong. The CDR3 consists of 21 residues. In germline, CDR1 is MNHEY, CDR2 SVGEGT. The CDR3 sequence: CASSYGLTLAGLRANSYEQYF. The CDR3 nucleotides are TGTGCCAGCAGTTACGGACTAACCCTAGCGGGACTAAGGGCCAACTCTTACGAGCAGTACTTC.

This chain joins TRBV10-3 and TRBJ2-7; D may correspond to TRBD1 or TRBD2 (6 bases each). In germline, CDR1 is ENHRY, CDR2 SYGVKD. The V and J ends lost 4 bases and 4 bases respectively, with 14 bases between them. The CDR3 consists of 14 residues. The CDR3 sequence: CAISVRGERYEQYF. The CDR3 DNA is TGTGCCATCAGTGTAAGGGGGGAGAGGTACGAGCAGTACTTC.

The J gene is TRBJ1-2, the V gene TRBV7-3; D is unclear. CDR3 size: 13 residues. Trimming took off 5 bases at V and 8 bases at J, with 15 bases between the two ends. Germline CDR1 reads SGHTA; CDR2 reads FQGTGA. The CDR3 region is CASSLSRGSGYTF. For the CDR3, the DNA is TGTGCCAGCAGCCTAAGTCGGGGAAGCGGCTACACCTTC.